The rows below give T cell receptor beta chains drawn from one sample of a study of blood T cell repertoires in COVID-19. Only in-frame clones appear in the TCRdb table, and some are missing; sequencing was by immunoSEQ multiplex PCR. The sample includes roughly 250,000 clones, approximately 80% of them seen just once. The sample comprised peripheral blood. These receptors originate from a middle-aged woman with active or convalescent COVID-19. Each CDR3 is given with its conserved first and last residue. Each record gives: J gene, clone size, V gene, D gene, CDR3 DNA, CDR3 protein. The D gene is left open where the match is weak. Size tells how often a clone was seen (once, few, many) or the class of an expanded clone, and some rows leave it out.

j_call: TRBJ1-5; clone_size: -; v_call: TRBV28; d_call: -; cdr3_nt: TGTGCCAGCAGTCTGGGAGGGGGAGGGGCCCTCAATCAGCCCCAGCATTTT; cdr3_aa: CASSLGGGGALNQPQHF
j_call: TRBJ2-3; clone_size: -; v_call: TRBV2; d_call: TRBD2; cdr3_nt: TGTGCCAGCAGTACCTATTATAGCGGGGTCCCAGATACGCAGTATTTT; cdr3_aa: CASSTYYSGVPDTQYF
j_call: TRBJ2-2; clone_size: -; v_call: TRBV5-1; d_call: TRBD1; cdr3_nt: TGCGCCAGCAGCGAGGGACAGGGGGCGTCCACCGGGGAGCTGTTTTTT; cdr3_aa: CASSEGQGASTGELFF
j_call: TRBJ1-1; clone_size: once; v_call: TRBV3-1/TRBV3-2; d_call: -; cdr3_nt: TGTGCCAGCAGCCAAGCACAGGTATTACCTGAAGCTTTCTTT; cdr3_aa: CASSQAQVLPEAFF
j_call: TRBJ2-2; clone_size: -; v_call: TRBV28; d_call: TRBD1; cdr3_nt: TGTGCCAGCAGTACCCGACAGGGCACCTCCAGTGGCACCGGGGAGCTGTTTTTT; cdr3_aa: CASSTRQGTSSGTGELFF
j_call: TRBJ1-1; clone_size: -; v_call: TRBV4-1; d_call: -; cdr3_nt: TGCGCCAGCAGCCAAGATTCTACCAGGGGCTTGAACACTGAAGCTTTCTTT; cdr3_aa: CASSQDSTRGLNTEAFF
j_call: TRBJ1-4; clone_size: -; v_call: TRBV2; d_call: -; cdr3_nt: TGTGCCAGGCCCTTTGAGGGGGTCTACGAAAAACTGTTTTTT; cdr3_aa: CARPFEGVYEKLFF
j_call: TRBJ1-2; clone_size: -; v_call: TRBV5-5; d_call: TRBD1; cdr3_nt: TGTGCCAGCAGCTCCTGGACAGGGTATGGCTACACCTTC; cdr3_aa: CASSSWTGYGYTF
j_call: TRBJ1-2; clone_size: few; v_call: TRBV30; d_call: -; cdr3_nt: TGTGCCTGGAGTGTCTCAGCCTCGGGTGGCTACACCTTC; cdr3_aa: CAWSVSASGGYTF
j_call: TRBJ1-1; clone_size: -; v_call: TRBV3-1/TRBV3-2; d_call: -; cdr3_nt: TGTGCCAGCAGCCAAGGGGCAGCTGCTGAAGCTTTCTTT; cdr3_aa: CASSQGAAAEAFF
j_call: TRBJ1-5; clone_size: -; v_call: TRBV7-2; d_call: -; cdr3_nt: TGTGCCAGCAGCCTAGCATACAATCAGCCCCAGCATTTT; cdr3_aa: CASSLAYNQPQHF
j_call: TRBJ1-4; clone_size: once; v_call: TRBV7-9; d_call: -; cdr3_nt: TGTGCCAGCAGCAGTCTCGGGGCAACTAATGAAAAACTGTTTTTT; cdr3_aa: CASSSLGATNEKLFF
j_call: TRBJ1-2; clone_size: once; v_call: TRBV3-1/TRBV3-2; d_call: -; cdr3_nt: TGTGCCAGCAGCCAAGATCTAGACTATGGCTACACCTTC; cdr3_aa: CASSQDLDYGYTF
j_call: TRBJ1-6; clone_size: -; v_call: TRBV15; d_call: -; cdr3_nt: TGTGCCACCAGCAGAGATCGGAGTCTTCCGCTCCACTTT; cdr3_aa: CATSRDRSLPLHF
j_call: TRBJ1-3; clone_size: -; v_call: TRBV7-9; d_call: -; cdr3_nt: TGTGCCAGCAGCCCACAGGGATGGGGAAACACCATATATTTT; cdr3_aa: CASSPQGWGNTIYF
j_call: TRBJ2-2; clone_size: once; v_call: TRBV30; d_call: -; cdr3_nt: TGTGCCTGGAGTGTTCTCCACCGGGGCGGGGAGCTGTTTTTT; cdr3_aa: CAWSVLHRGGELFF
j_call: TRBJ1-1; clone_size: -; v_call: TRBV2; d_call: -; cdr3_nt: TGTGCCAGCGTCAGAGGGGGCACTGAAGCTTTCTTT; cdr3_aa: CASVRGGTEAFF